This T cell receptor beta chain originates from a study of graft-versus-host responses after intestinal transplantation. Study background: Every one of the recipients received anti-thymocyte globulin induction and afterwards took tacrolimus and steroids for roughly three years. General study findings and limits: Circulating GvH clone levels at their peak were associated with HvG declines (early post-transplant).

As to this clone: Its specificity is unknown.

Clones were sequenced by immunoSEQ multiplex PCR, and TCRdb holds only the in-frame ones, with some missing. The table shows fewer than 20,000 clones, with 75% to 90% occurring only once. Lymphocytes (intraepithelial and lamina propria) were released by processing the graft tissue. This CDR3 is 18 amino acids long. Germline assignment: CDR1 SGDLS and CDR2 YYNGEE. The ends were cut back, 4 bases at V and 0 bases at J, with 22 bases in the middle. The sequenced sample was ileum tissue, obtained approximately 110 days after intestinal transplant. The chain carries TRBV9 and TRBJ1-2, with D possibly TRBD1 on 6 matching bases. The receptor was derived from a human patient who received an intestinal transplant, so some T cells may come from the graft donor. CDR3 loop: CASSNPPTGAGSNYGYTF. The CDR3 DNA follows: TGTGCCAGCAGCAACCCCCCGACGGGGGCCGGTTCTAACTATGGCTACACCTTC.